In its sample, the clone carrying this T cell receptor beta chain was seen many times. At one of its ends the junction is not consistent with the germline gene, which may arise from a read error. The data belong to a study of molecular identifiers for immune sequencing clone quantification. One entry per CDR3 protein, called by TCRdb with MiXCR from the PCR reads. The sample records more than 450,000 distinct CDR3 sequences, 20% to 25% being singletons. Germline assignment: CDR1 SGHVS and CDR2 FQNEAQ. The CDR3 sequence is 14 residues long. The receptor was isolated from a human donor in good health. Some libraries in this study had Jurkat cell RNA spiked in. J is TRBJ2-7 and V is TRBV7-8, with TRBD1 matching 9 bases. Sequencing was done on a sample of naive CD8+ T cells from blood, with Jurkat cell RNA spiked in. This sample's subset: FACS-sorted CD8+CD4-CCR7+CD45RA+ naive T cells. The CDR3 loop is CASSEGQGFYEQYF. The CDR3 nucleotides are TGCGCCAGCAGCGAGGGACAGGGTTTCTACGAGCAGTACTTC.